In its sample, the clone carrying this T cell receptor (beta chain) was seen a few times. The target antigen is unknown. This record belongs to a study of T-cell memory formation after mild COVID-19. General study results and limits: In second-wave clones peaking day 37, SARS-CoV-2 specificity remained unconfirmed. Mainly in CM and EM were contracting CD4+ clones; CD8+ were in EMRA.

TCRdb itself ran the 5' RACE reads through MiXCR, one entry per CDR3 protein. Altogether tens of thousands of distinct CDR3 sequences are present, approximately 15% being singletons, with the ten largest covering 25% to 35%. The germline V gene has CDR1 SNHLY and CDR2 FYNNEI. V lost 5 bases and J lost 4, with 14 bases in between. The CDR3 sequence is 14 residues long. The gene calls are TRBV2 and TRBJ2-5; a possible D gene is TRBD2 (6 bases). This receptor was obtained from an adult woman who had mild COVID-19 (a few samples of this study predate the infection). Cell type and time point are not known. The specimen was PBMCs or a T cell subset sorted from them (not recorded which). The chain's CDR3 is CASSYRRGGETQYF. The CDR3 coding sequence is TGTGCCAGCAGTTACCGCCGGGGAGGAGAGACCCAGTACTTC.